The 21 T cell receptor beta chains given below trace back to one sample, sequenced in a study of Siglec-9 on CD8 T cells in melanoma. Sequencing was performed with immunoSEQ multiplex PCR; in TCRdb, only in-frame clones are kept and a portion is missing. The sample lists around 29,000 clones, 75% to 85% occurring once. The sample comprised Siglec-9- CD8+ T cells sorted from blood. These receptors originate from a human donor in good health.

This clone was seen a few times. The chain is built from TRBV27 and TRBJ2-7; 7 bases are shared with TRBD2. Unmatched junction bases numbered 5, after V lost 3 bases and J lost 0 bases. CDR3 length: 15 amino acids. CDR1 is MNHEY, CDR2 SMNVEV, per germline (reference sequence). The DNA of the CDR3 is TGTGCCAGCAGTTTGGGGGGGGGTATCTCCTACGAGCAGTACTTC. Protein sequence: CASSLGGGISYEQYF.

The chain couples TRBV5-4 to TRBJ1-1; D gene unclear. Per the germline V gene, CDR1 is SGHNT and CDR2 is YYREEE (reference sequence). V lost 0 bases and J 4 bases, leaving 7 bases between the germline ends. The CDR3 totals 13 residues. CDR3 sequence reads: CASSLALLTEAFF. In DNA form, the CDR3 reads TGTGCCAGCAGCTTGGCCTTACTCACTGAAGCTTTCTTT.

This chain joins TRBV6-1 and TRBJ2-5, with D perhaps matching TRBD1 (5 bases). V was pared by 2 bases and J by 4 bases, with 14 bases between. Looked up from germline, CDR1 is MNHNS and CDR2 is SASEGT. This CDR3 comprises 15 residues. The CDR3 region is CASSELLRGGETQYF. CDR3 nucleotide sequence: TGTGCCAGCAGTGAACTATTAAGGGGCGGAGAGACCCAGTACTTC.

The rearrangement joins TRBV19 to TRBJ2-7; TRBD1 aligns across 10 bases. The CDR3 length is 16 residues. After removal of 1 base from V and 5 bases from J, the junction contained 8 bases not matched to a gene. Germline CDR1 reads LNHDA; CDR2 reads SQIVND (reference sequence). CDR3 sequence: CASSIGQGAIYDEQYF. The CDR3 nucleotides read TGTGCCAGTAGTATAGGACAGGGGGCGATCTACGACGAGCAGTACTTC.

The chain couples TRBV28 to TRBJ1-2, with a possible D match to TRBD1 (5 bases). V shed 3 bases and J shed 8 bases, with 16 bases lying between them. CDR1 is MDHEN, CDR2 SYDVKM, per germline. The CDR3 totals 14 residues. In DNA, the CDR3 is TGTGCCAGCAGTTTGTGGGCAGGGCGAGAGGGCTACACCTTC. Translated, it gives CASSLWAGREGYTF.

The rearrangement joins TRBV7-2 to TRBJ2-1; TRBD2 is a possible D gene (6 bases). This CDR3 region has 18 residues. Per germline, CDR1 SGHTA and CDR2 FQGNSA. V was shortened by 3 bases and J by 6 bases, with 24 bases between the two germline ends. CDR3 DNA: TGTGCCAGCAGCTTTCATGAGGGCCCGAGCTGGGAGGCCAATGAGCAGTTCTTC. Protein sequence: CASSFHEGPSWEANEQFF.

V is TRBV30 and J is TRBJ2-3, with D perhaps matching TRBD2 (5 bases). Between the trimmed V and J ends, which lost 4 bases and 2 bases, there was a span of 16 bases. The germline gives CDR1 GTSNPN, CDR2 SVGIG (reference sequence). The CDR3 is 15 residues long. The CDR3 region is CAWIDFRADTDTQYF. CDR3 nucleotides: TGTGCCTGGATTGATTTTCGAGCGGACACAGATACGCAGTATTTT.

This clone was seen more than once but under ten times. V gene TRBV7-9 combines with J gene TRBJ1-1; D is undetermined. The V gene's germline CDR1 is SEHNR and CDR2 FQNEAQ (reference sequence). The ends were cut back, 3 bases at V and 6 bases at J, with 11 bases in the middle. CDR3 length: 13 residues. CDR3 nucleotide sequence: TGTGCCAGCAGCTTCGTAGGCGACCCTGAAGCTTTCTTT. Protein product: CASSFVGDPEAFF.

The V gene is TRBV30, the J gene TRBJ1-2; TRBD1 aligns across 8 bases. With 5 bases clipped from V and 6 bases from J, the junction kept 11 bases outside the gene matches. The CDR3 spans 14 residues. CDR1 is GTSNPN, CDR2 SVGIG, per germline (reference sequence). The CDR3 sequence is CAWCRGQGADGYTF. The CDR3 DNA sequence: TGTGCCTGGTGCAGGGGCCAGGGGGCTGATGGCTACACCTTC.

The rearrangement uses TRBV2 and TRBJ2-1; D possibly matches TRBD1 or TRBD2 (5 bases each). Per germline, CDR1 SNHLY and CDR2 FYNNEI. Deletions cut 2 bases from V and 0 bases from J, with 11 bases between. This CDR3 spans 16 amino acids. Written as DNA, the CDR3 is TGTGCCAGCAGTGAAACGGCAGGGAGCTCCTACAATGAGCAGTTCTTC. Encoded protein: CASSETAGSSYNEQFF.

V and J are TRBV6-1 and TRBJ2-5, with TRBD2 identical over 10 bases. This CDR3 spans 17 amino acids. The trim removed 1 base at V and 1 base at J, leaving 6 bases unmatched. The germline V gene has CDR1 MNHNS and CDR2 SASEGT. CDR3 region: CASSEGPAGGFQETQYF. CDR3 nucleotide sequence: TGTGCCAGCAGTGAAGGGCCAGCGGGGGGGTTCCAAGAGACCCAGTACTTC.

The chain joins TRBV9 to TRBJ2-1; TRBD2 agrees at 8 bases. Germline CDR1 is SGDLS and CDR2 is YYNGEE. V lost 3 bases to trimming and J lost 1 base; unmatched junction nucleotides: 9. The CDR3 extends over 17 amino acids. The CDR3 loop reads CASSAEPGLGSYNEQFF. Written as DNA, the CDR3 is TGTGCCAGCAGCGCGGAACCGGGACTAGGTTCCTACAATGAGCAGTTCTTC.

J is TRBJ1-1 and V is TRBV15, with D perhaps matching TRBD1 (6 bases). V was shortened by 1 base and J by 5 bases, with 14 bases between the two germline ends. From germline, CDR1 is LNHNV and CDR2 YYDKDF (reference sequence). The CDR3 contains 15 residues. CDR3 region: CATSRGWGLSTEAFF. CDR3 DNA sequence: TGTGCCACCAGCAGAGGATGGGGGCTGAGTACTGAAGCTTTCTTT.

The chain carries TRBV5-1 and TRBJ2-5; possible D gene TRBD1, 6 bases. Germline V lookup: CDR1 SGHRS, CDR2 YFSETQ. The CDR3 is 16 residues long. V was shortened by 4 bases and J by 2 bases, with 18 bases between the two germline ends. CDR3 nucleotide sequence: TGCGCCAGCAGCACATCCAGGGGCCCTATTCAAGAGACCCAGTACTTC. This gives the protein CASSTSRGPIQETQYF.

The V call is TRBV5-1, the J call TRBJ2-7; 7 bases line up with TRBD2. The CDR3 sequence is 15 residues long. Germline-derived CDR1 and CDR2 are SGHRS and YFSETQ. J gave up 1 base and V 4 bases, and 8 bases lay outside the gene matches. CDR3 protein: CASSPAAGDSYEQYV. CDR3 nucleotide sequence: TGCGCCAGCAGCCCGGCCGCGGGAGATTCCTACGAGCAGTACGTC.

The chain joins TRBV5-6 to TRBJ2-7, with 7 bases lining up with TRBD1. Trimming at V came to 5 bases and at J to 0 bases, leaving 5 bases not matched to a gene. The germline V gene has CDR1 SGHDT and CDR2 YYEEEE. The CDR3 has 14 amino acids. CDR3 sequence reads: CASRTGSNSYEQYV. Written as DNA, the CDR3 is TGTGCCAGCAGGACAGGGTCAAACTCCTACGAGCAGTACGTC.

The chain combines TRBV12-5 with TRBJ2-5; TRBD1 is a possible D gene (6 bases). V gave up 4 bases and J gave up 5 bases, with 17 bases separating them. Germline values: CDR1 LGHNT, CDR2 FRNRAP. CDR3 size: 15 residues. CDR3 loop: CASGSLGAGRETQYF. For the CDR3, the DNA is TGTGCTAGTGGTTCCCTGGGGGCAGGCCGGGAGACCCAGTACTTC.

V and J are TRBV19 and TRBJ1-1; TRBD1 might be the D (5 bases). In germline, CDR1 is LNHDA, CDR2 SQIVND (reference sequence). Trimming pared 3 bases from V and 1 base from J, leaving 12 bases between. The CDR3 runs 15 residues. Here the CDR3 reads CASSMNQGTNTEAFF. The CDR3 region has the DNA TGTGCCAGTAGTATGAACCAGGGAACGAACACTGAAGCTTTCTTT.

The CDR3 loop is CAWSVGAGGFTEAFF. The CDR3 DNA sequence: TGTGCCTGGAGTGTAGGGGCAGGGGGCTTCACTGAAGCTTTCTTT. This chain uses TRBV30 with TRBJ1-1; 8 positions agree with TRBD1. V shed 0 bases, J shed 4 bases, and the junction held 7 bases outside the gene matches. The CDR3 loop spans 15 amino acids. The V gene's germline CDR1 is GTSNPN and CDR2 SVGIG (reference sequence).

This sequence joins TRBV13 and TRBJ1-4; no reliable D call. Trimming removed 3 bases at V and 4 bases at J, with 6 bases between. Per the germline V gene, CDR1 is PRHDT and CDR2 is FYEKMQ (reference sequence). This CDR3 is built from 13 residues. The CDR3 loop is CASSLGLNEKLFF. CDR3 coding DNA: TGTGCCAGCAGCTTGGGCCTTAATGAAAAACTGTTTTTT. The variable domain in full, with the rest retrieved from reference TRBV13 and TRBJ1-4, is AAGVIQSPRHLIKEKRETATLKCYPIPRHDTVYWYQQGPGQDPQFLISFYEKMQSDKGSIPDRFSAQQFSDYHSELNMSSLELGDSALYFCASSLGLNEKLFFGSGTQLSVL.

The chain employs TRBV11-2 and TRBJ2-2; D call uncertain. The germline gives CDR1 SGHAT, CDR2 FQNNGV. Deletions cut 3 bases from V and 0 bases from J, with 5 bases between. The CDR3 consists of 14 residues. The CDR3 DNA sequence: TGTGCCAGCAGCTTGGTTACGAACACCGGGGAGCTGTTTTTT. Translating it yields CASSLVTNTGELFF.